These 13 T cell receptor beta chains came from one sample sequenced in a study of blood T cell repertoires in COVID-19. Sequencing used immunoSEQ multiplex PCR; TCRdb keeps in-frame clones, though not all of them. The sample lists over 75,000 clones; almost 80% were seen once. Source material: peripheral blood. These TCRs come from a human donor in a cohort sampled during active COVID-19.

This clone was found many times. The rearrangement links TRBV5-6 to TRBJ2-7, with TRBD2 identical over 11 bases. From germline, CDR1 is SGHDT and CDR2 YYEEEE. With V trimmed by 3 bases and J by 2 bases, 4 bases remained unmatched. The CDR3 extends over 15 amino acids. CDR3 sequence reads: CASSSGTSGTYEQYF. The CDR3 bases are TGTGCCAGCAGCTCCGGGACTAGCGGCACCTACGAGCAGTACTTC.

The chain recombines TRBV27 with TRBJ2-1; 8 nucleotides match TRBD2. Germline assignment: CDR1 MNHEY and CDR2 SMNVEV (reference sequence). V lost 4 bases to trimming and J lost 8 bases; unmatched junction nucleotides: 13. CDR3 length: 16 amino acids. CDR3 amino acids: CASSSTGLGGWHEQFF. Written as DNA, the CDR3 is TGTGCCAGCAGTTCAACGGGACTAGGAGGTTGGCATGAGCAGTTCTTC.

This sequence joins TRBV6-4 and TRBJ2-3; D possibly corresponds to TRBD2 (5 bases). The germline V gene encodes CDR1 MRHNA and CDR2 SNTAGT. The CDR3 runs to 12 residues. Trimming removed 7 bases from V and 4 bases from J, with 9 bases in between. In DNA, the CDR3 is TGTGCCAGCAAGACGAGGGCAGATACGCAGTATTTT. Translated: CASKTRADTQYF.

The CDR3, as DNA: TGTGCCAGCAGCTGGAACAGGGAAGCAGATACGCAGTATTTT. Protein: CASSWNREADTQYF. V gene TRBV11-2 combines with J gene TRBJ2-3; perhaps TRBD1 as D (6 bases). The V and J ends lost 4 bases and 4 bases respectively, with 12 bases between them. The CDR3 length is 14 residues. Per the germline V gene, CDR1 is SGHAT and CDR2 is FQNNGV.

The chain carries TRBV27 and TRBJ2-2; TRBD2 agrees at 10 bases. This CDR3 region has 15 residues. V lost 5 bases to trimming and J lost 5 bases; unmatched junction nucleotides: 5. Germline loops: CDR1 MNHEY, CDR2 SMNVEV (reference sequence). DNA of the CDR3: TGTGCCAGCAGTCAAGCGGGAGGGAAGACCGGGGAGCTGTTTTTT. It codes for CASSQAGGKTGELFF.

J is TRBJ1-1 and V is TRBV7-2; tentative D call: TRBD1 (6 bases). Trimming took 5 bases from V and 2 from J, leaving 9 bases between them. Germline assignment: CDR1 SGHTA and CDR2 FQGNSA. CDR3 length: 13 residues. Written as DNA, the CDR3 is TGTGCCAGCAGCAGGGACATTAACACTGAAGCTTTCTTT. Translating it yields CASSRDINTEAFF.

In DNA, the CDR3 is TGCGCCAGCAGTGTAGGGGGACTAGCCGGGGAGCTGTTTTTT. Amino acid sequence: CASSVGGLAGELFF. V usage is TRBV10-1 and J usage is TRBJ2-2; the match to TRBD2 covers 8 bases. CDR3 length: 14 residues. Per the germline V gene, CDR1 is WNHNN and CDR2 is SYGVQD (reference sequence). V lost 4 bases to trimming and J lost 6 bases; unmatched junction nucleotides: 4.

The rearrangement uses TRBV5-5 and TRBJ2-1; 10 bases are shared with TRBD2. The CDR3 is 16 residues long. Germline lookup yields CDR1 SGHKS and CDR2 YYEKEE (reference sequence). V trimming: 4 bases; J trimming: 4 bases; junction bases outside the gene matches: 8. CDR3 sequence reads: CASSTGLAPSYNEQFF. For the CDR3, the DNA is TGTGCCAGCAGCACGGGACTAGCGCCCTCTTACAATGAGCAGTTCTTC.

This chain joins TRBV7-3 and TRBJ2-7, with D possibly matching TRBD2 (5 bases). The CDR3 sequence is 18 residues long. The V gene's germline CDR1 is SGHTA and CDR2 FQGTGA. Trimming took off 2 bases at V and 0 bases at J, with 20 bases between the two ends. The CDR3 loop is CASSLWEPGGSYSYEQYF. The CDR3 nucleotides are TGTGCCAGCAGCTTATGGGAGCCTGGCGGGTCCTACTCCTACGAGCAGTACTTC.

The CDR3 here is CASSRRTSGTAGLSTDTQYF. CDR3 bases: TGCGCCAGCAGCCGCCGGACTAGCGGGACAGCGGGACTATCCACAGATACGCAGTATTTT. The chain has TRBV4-1 and TRBJ2-3, with 12 bases fitting TRBD2. V was pared by 4 bases and J by 2 bases, with 16 bases of the junction left unmatched. The CDR3 is made up of 20 amino acids. CDR1 and CDR2 (germline): MGHRA, YSYEKL.

This chain joins TRBV2 and TRBJ1-1, with D possibly matching TRBD1 (6 bases). The germline CDR1 and CDR2 sequences are SNHLY and FYNNEI. The CDR3 is made up of 14 amino acids. The V end lost 7 bases, the J end lost 1 base, and 13 bases lay between the germline ends. The CDR3 protein is CASIPTGPNTEAFF. CDR3 sequence (DNA): TGTGCCAGCATCCCGACAGGACCGAACACTGAAGCTTTCTTT.

V and J are TRBV4-1 and TRBJ2-3; a weak D match, TRBD1 (5 bases). Germline V gives CDR1 MGHRA, CDR2 YSYEKL. The CDR3 covers 14 residues. V gave up 2 bases and J gave up 4 bases, with 10 bases separating them. For the CDR3, the DNA is TGCGCCAGCAGCCAACCTCAGGGCTCAGATACGCAGTATTTT. Amino acids: CASSQPQGSDTQYF.

The chain is built from TRBV30 and TRBJ2-7; 10 bases match TRBD1. Per the germline V gene, CDR1 is GTSNPN and CDR2 is SVGIG (reference sequence). This CDR3 is built from 14 residues. V shed 1 base, J shed 3 bases, and the junction held 3 bases outside the gene matches. CDR3 in DNA: TGTGCCTGGAGTGGGGACAGGGGAATCTACGAGCAGTACTTC. It translates to CAWSGDRGIYEQYF.